The T cell receptor (beta chain) under discussion was sequenced for a study of blood T cells in healthy people across ages. CDR3 size: 16 residues. Germline V gives CDR1 SNHLY, CDR2 FYNNEI. With 5 bases clipped from V and 4 bases from J, the junction kept 11 bases outside the gene matches. In its sample, this clonotype was seen a few times. Primers used in a second PCR of about 6 to 11 cycles were a sample-barcoded 5' primer and a J-beta primer mix. Each CDR3 protein is one row after TCRdb ran MiXCR on the 5' RACE reads. The sample holds around 1,900,000 distinct CDR3 sequences, roughly two fifths seen once.

Sequenced sample: blood. The chain joins TRBV2 to TRBJ2-1; TRBD1 aligns across 7 bases. This TCR was sampled from a human donor in good health. The CDR3 sequence: CASSSQGTELYNEQFF. DNA of the CDR3: TGTGCCAGCAGTTCACAGGGGACCGAGTTATACAATGAGCAGTTCTTC.